This T cell receptor beta chain was recovered during a study of blood T cell repertoires in COVID-19. Study context: From the United States, Italy and Spain came samples of acute and convalescent COVID-19. The analysed material was cDNA or gDNA that came from T cells, B-cell-depleted T cells, or PBMCs.

Deletions cut 3 bases from V and 7 bases from J, with 17 bases between. The CDR3 has 15 amino acids. Per germline, CDR1 SGHRS and CDR2 YFSETQ. Patients from Seattle were sampled longitudinally, starting during active infection. In the source study's methods: Estimated nucleated cell counts came from reference gene primer amplification. The assay was immunoSEQ multiplex PCR, and TCRdb's table has in-frame clones only and misses some. That table supplies the V and J calls and clone size; D and trimming were determined from the DNA. The sample carries around 80,000 clones, 65% to 85% recorded once. The sequencing sample was made of peripheral blood. J is TRBJ2-1 and V is TRBV5-1, with TRBD1 as a possible D gene (6 bases). This receptor was identified in a man aged 50 to 59 with COVID-19, enrolled during active disease. The CDR3 DNA follows: TGCGCCAGCAGCTCCCGGGACAAAAAGGGGAATGAGCAGTTCTTC. This sequence encodes CASSSRDKKGNEQFF.